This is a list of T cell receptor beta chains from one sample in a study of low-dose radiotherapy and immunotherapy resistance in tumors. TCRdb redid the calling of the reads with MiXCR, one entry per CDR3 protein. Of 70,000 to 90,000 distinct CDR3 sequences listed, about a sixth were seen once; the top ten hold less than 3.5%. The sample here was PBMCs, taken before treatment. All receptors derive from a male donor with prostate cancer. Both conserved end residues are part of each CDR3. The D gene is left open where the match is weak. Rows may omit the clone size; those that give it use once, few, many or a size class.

CDR3 DNA: TGTGCCAGCAGTGACCCCACTAGCGGGGGTCCATCCTACGAGCAGTACTTC
CDR3 protein: CASSDPTSGGPSYEQYF
clone size: many
J gene: TRBJ2-7
D gene: TRBD2
V gene: TRBV6-5

CDR3 DNA: TGTGCCAGCAGTTACACGGGGACAGGTTTCCAAGAGACCCAGTACTTC
CDR3 protein: CASSYTGTGFQETQYF
clone size: many
J gene: TRBJ2-5
D gene: TRBD1
V gene: TRBV6-2/TRBV6-3

CDR3 DNA: TGTGCCAGTCGACGGACAGGGATGAACACCGGGGAGCTGTTTTTT
CDR3 protein: CASRRTGMNTGELFF
clone size: -
J gene: TRBJ2-2
D gene: TRBD1
V gene: TRBV19

CDR3 DNA: TGTGCCATCAGTGAGGGACTAGCGGGGCCCAGCACAGATACGCAGTATTTT
CDR3 protein: CAISEGLAGPSTDTQYF
clone size: many
J gene: TRBJ2-3
D gene: TRBD2
V gene: TRBV10-3

CDR3 DNA: TGCGCCAGCAGTCGCGAGGGATCCTCCTACGAGCAGTACTTC
CDR3 protein: CASSREGSSYEQYF
clone size: many
J gene: TRBJ2-7
D gene: -
V gene: TRBV5-1

CDR3 DNA: TGTGCCAGCAGCTTACGGTGGGGGGCCTCCTACGAGCAGTACTTC
CDR3 protein: CASSLRWGASYEQYF
clone size: -
J gene: TRBJ2-7
D gene: -
V gene: TRBV7-8

CDR3 DNA: TGCGCCAGCAGCCCAGCGGGGGGCTATTCACCCCTCCACTTT
CDR3 protein: CASSPAGGYSPLHF
clone size: -
J gene: TRBJ1-6
D gene: -
V gene: TRBV5-1

CDR3 DNA: TGCGCCAGCAGCTTGGCGCCGGACAGGATAAACACCGGGGAGCTGTTTTTT
CDR3 protein: CASSLAPDRINTGELFF
clone size: many
J gene: TRBJ2-2
D gene: TRBD1
V gene: TRBV5-1

CDR3 DNA: TGTGCCTGGGGACAGACTAATGAAAAACTGTTTTTT
CDR3 protein: CAWGQTNEKLFF
clone size: once
J gene: TRBJ1-4
D gene: -
V gene: TRBV30

CDR3 DNA: TGTGCCAGCAGTTTTAATGGACACCACTCCGAGCAGTACTTC
CDR3 protein: CASSFNGHHSEQYF
clone size: few
J gene: TRBJ2-7
D gene: -
V gene: TRBV27

CDR3 DNA: TGTGCCAGTAGTATTGGAGGCCGGGAGGATACGCAGTATTTT
CDR3 protein: CASSIGGREDTQYF
clone size: many
J gene: TRBJ2-3
D gene: -
V gene: TRBV19

CDR3 DNA: TGTGCCAGCAGCTGGGGCGGTAGTACCTACAATGAGCAGTTCTTC
CDR3 protein: CASSWGGSTYNEQFF
clone size: many
J gene: TRBJ2-1
D gene: -
V gene: TRBV7-3

CDR3 DNA: TGCAGTGCAGAACAGGGGGCGGGTGAAAAACTGTTTTTT
CDR3 protein: CSAEQGAGEKLFF
clone size: many
J gene: TRBJ1-4
D gene: TRBD1
V gene: TRBV20-1

CDR3 DNA: TGTGCCAGTAGTATCTCCAAAGAGACCCAGTACTTC
CDR3 protein: CASSISKETQYF
clone size: many
J gene: TRBJ2-5
D gene: -
V gene: TRBV19

CDR3 DNA: TGCGCCAGCAGCCGATTAGGGGACAGGGCAATTTACGAGCAGTACTTC
CDR3 protein: CASSRLGDRAIYEQYF
clone size: -
J gene: TRBJ2-7
D gene: TRBD1
V gene: TRBV5-1

CDR3 DNA: TGTGCCAGCAGGATACGGGATTGGCAGTATGAGCAGTACTTC
CDR3 protein: CASRIRDWQYEQYF
clone size: many
J gene: TRBJ2-7
D gene: -
V gene: TRBV2